Listed below are T cell receptor beta chains from one sample, sequenced in a study of blood T cell repertoires in COVID-19. The data were produced by immunoSEQ multiplex PCR, yet TCRdb's version contains in-frame clones alone and is incomplete. The table includes approximately 250,000 clones, about 89% detected once. The material sequenced was peripheral blood. Receptor source: a man in his forties with active or convalescent COVID-19. Each CDR3 is given with its conserved first and last residue. D genes are given only for firm matches. Clone size is given for some rows only: seen once, a few or many times, or a class if the clone is expanded.

d_call: TRBD1
v_call: TRBV28
j_call: TRBJ2-3
clone_size: -
cdr3_nt: TGTGCCAGCAGTTTATCACAGGGGAGAGGTACGCAGTATTTT
cdr3_aa: CASSLSQGRGTQYF

d_call: TRBD1
v_call: TRBV6-5
j_call: TRBJ1-6
clone_size: -
cdr3_nt: TGTGCCAGCAGCGACAGGGCGGATAATTCACCCCTCCACTTT
cdr3_aa: CASSDRADNSPLHF

d_call: -
v_call: TRBV11-2
j_call: TRBJ1-2
clone_size: -
cdr3_nt: TGTGCCAGCACTGAGCCCCAGGGTAGAGATGGCTACACCTTC
cdr3_aa: CASTEPQGRDGYTF

d_call: -
v_call: TRBV24-1
j_call: TRBJ1-1
clone_size: -
cdr3_nt: TGTGCCACCAGTGATGGAACAGGGAAGAGGGCTTTCTTT
cdr3_aa: CATSDGTGKRAFF

d_call: TRBD1
v_call: TRBV24-1
j_call: TRBJ2-1
clone_size: -
cdr3_nt: TGTGCCACCAGCGATACAGGGGACTCCTACAATGAGCAGTTCTTC
cdr3_aa: CATSDTGDSYNEQFF

d_call: TRBD2
v_call: TRBV3-1/TRBV3-2
j_call: TRBJ2-5
clone_size: -
cdr3_nt: TGTGCCAGCAGACGAGGACTAGCGGGAAGGGAGACCCAGTACTTC
cdr3_aa: CASRRGLAGRETQYF

d_call: TRBD1
v_call: TRBV6-5
j_call: TRBJ2-7
clone_size: many
cdr3_nt: TGTGCCAGCAGCCAAGGACAGGGAAGTATCTACGAGCAGTACTTC
cdr3_aa: CASSQGQGSIYEQYF

d_call: TRBD1
v_call: TRBV4-1
j_call: TRBJ1-2
clone_size: -
cdr3_nt: TGCGCCAGCAGCCAAGATGAAACCGCAGGGGGTGTCTATGGCTACACCTTC
cdr3_aa: CASSQDETAGGVYGYTF

d_call: -
v_call: TRBV27
j_call: TRBJ1-2
clone_size: -
cdr3_nt: TGTGCCAGCAGTCCCAAAACATATGCTAACTATGGCTACACCTTC
cdr3_aa: CASSPKTYANYGYTF

d_call: -
v_call: TRBV4-1
j_call: TRBJ1-4
clone_size: few
cdr3_nt: TGCGCCAGCAGCCAAGGGTGGGGAGGGGAAAAACTGTTTTTT
cdr3_aa: CASSQGWGGEKLFF

d_call: TRBD1
v_call: TRBV29-1
j_call: TRBJ2-5
clone_size: -
cdr3_nt: TGCAGCGTTGAACCCGGGACAGCCACTCAAGAGACCCAGTACTTC
cdr3_aa: CSVEPGTATQETQYF

d_call: -
v_call: TRBV29-1
j_call: TRBJ2-3
clone_size: -
cdr3_nt: TGCAGCGTTGAAGAACCTACCCGGTCGCCAGATACGCAGTATTTT
cdr3_aa: CSVEEPTRSPDTQYF